The present TCR beta chain was sequenced within a study of T cell repertoires in cytomegalovirus infection. Study-level background: Carrying CMV and the relevant HLA type showed in public TCR beta signatures.

TCRdb independently ran MiXCR on the reads; one entry per CDR3 protein. The repertoire includes nearly 70,000 distinct CDR3 sequences, 20% to 25% of them detected once, and roughly three quarters sits in the top ten. With V trimmed by 2 bases and J by 0 bases, 9 bases remained unmatched. The CDR3 has 18 residues. Looked up from germline, CDR1 is SGHTA and CDR2 is FQGNSA. This clonotype was counted at least ten times. Its antigen is as yet unknown. This TCR came from a human donor in good health (CMV status not recorded). Some clones in this sample may be carry-over from other donors' samples. The sequenced sample consisted of PBMCs, sequenced either directly or after in vitro stimulation (not recorded which). This chain uses TRBV7-2 with TRBJ2-3; 9 bases map to TRBD2. The CDR3 DNA follows: TGTGCCAGCAGCTTAACAAGAGCGGGAGGCCTAAGCACAGATACGCAGTATTTT. It translates to CASSLTRAGGLSTDTQYF.